This TCR beta chain was documented in a study of control samples from healthy donors and cancer patients (dated by TCRdb to the early 2020s). Its CDR3 holds 14 amino acids, cysteine through phenylalanine. Only the CDR3 region is kept as DNA, spanning 42 bases read in frame from base 1. For this chain, trimming is 3 bases at the V end and 1 base at the J end, and the number of junction bases without a gene match is 3. Sequences SGHKS (CDR1) and YYEKEE (CDR2) are obtained from the germline V gene (reference sequence). Libraries were built with the immunoSEQ multiplex PCR assay. The source is immuneACCESS, and TCRdb retained only in-frame sequences with V and J called. Part of the clones is not carried over; for the studies checked, unresolved V genes explain less than half of this, and the remainder is unexplained. This sample comprises nearly 200,000 clones, around 90% of them detected only once. The ten largest clones represent 1.5% to 2% of the sample.

With regard to this clone: Its antigen is currently not known. It has no much larger one-base neighbor in the sample; base qualities were not kept.

Sequencing input: blood. The TCR sequence derives from a man aged 30-40 years in good health. Recombination joined TRBV5-5 with TRBJ1-1, with 7 middle bases fitting TRBD1. DNA sequence: TGTGCCAGCAGCTGGGGACAGCAGAACACTGAAGCTTTCTTT. This yields the protein CASSWGQQNTEAFF.